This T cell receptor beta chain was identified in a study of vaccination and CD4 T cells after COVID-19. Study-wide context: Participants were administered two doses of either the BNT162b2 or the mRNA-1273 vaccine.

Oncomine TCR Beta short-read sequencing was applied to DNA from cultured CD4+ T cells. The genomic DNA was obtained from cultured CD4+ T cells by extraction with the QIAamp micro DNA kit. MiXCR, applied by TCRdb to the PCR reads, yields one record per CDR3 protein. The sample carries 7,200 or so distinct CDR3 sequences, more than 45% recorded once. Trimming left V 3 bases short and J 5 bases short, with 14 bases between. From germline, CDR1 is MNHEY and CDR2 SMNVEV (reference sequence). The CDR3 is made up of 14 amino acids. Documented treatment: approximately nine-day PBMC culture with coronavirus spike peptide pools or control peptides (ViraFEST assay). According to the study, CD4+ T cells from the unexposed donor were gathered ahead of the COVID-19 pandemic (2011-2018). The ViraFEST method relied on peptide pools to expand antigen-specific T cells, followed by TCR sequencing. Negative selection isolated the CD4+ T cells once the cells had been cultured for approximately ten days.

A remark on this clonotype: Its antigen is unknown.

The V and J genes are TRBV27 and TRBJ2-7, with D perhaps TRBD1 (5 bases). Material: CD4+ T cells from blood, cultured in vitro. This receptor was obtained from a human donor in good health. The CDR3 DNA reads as TGTGCCAGCAGTTTTCCAGGGAAGAACGACGAGCAGTACTTC. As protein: CASSFPGKNDEQYF.